The sequence of this T cell receptor beta chain was determined in a study of a mutant IDH1 vaccine in newly diagnosed glioma. Study information: Vaccines were first given 4-6 weeks after radiotherapy alone, or with temozolomide cycles. Points from the study as a whole: Vaccination induced immune responses in about 93% of patients. Changes to the top peripheral T cell clonotypes appeared unrelated to pseudoprogression.

Time point meaning: week 47, end of study. The investigators gave 300 ug of mutant IDH1 20-mer peptide in each vaccine dose, together with topical imiquimod. Donor diagnoses consisted of new WHO grade 3 or 4 IDH1-mutant, ATRX-lost astrocytomas. The CDR3 totals 14 residues. Trimming cost V 2 bases and J 2 bases; bases outside gene matches: 3. The V gene's germline CDR1 is LNHNV and CDR2 YYDKDF (reference sequence). Libraries were prepared by immunoSEQ multiplex PCR; TCRdb keeps only in-frame clonotypes and omits some of them. Here the sample spans 40,000 to 45,000 clones, 82% being singletons. Comments on this clone: As yet, its antigen is unknown.

Here the sequenced sample was PBMCs, taken from a glioma patient whose treatment included an IDH1 peptide vaccine. This receptor was obtained from a young man with glioma. Some clones in this sample may be carry-over from other donors' samples. The chain employs TRBV15 and TRBJ2-7; TRBD1 agrees at 7 bases. CDR3 sequence reads: CATSRPGQTYEQYF. The CDR3 DNA reads as TGTGCCACCAGCAGACCGGGACAGACCTACGAGCAGTACTTC.